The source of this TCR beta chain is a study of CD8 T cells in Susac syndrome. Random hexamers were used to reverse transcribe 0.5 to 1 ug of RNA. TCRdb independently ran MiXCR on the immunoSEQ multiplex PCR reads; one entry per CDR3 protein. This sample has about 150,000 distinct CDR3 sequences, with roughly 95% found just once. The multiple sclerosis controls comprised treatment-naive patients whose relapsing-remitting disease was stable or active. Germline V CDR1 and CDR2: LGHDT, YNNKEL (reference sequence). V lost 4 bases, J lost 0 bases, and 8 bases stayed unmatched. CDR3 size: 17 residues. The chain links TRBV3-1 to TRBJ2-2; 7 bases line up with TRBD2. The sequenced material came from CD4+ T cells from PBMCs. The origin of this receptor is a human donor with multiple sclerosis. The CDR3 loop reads CASSRRLLASNTGELFF. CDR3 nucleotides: TGTGCCAGCAGCCGCCGCTTACTAGCGTCGAACACCGGGGAGCTGTTTTTT.